This entry lists 31 T cell receptor beta chains sequenced from one sample in a study of blood T cell repertoires in COVID-19. This table comes from immunoSEQ multiplex PCR, and its TCRdb copy is limited to in-frame clones, with some not included. The sample records around 63,000 clones, 88% being singletons. Source material: peripheral blood. Receptors originate from a woman at least 80 years old with active COVID-19.

This chain joins TRBV5-1 and TRBJ2-7; 10 bases match TRBD1. Germline CDR1 SGHRS, CDR2 YFSETQ. With 4 bases clipped from V and 5 bases from J, the junction kept 6 bases outside the gene matches. The CDR3 is 14 residues long. Here the CDR3 reads CASSHRQGANEQYF. The CDR3 DNA sequence: TGCGCCAGCAGCCACAGACAGGGGGCAAACGAGCAGTACTTC.

This clone has more than one count but fewer than ten. V usage is TRBV11-2 and J usage is TRBJ2-5, with a possible D match to TRBD2 (5 bases). The germline V and J ends were trimmed by 4 bases and 5 bases, with 17 bases remaining between them. The CDR3 extends over 15 amino acids. Germline values: CDR1 SGHAT, CDR2 FQNNGV. The CDR3 nucleotides read TGTGCCAGCAGCTCGATAGCCGGGGTCCAGGAGACCCAGTACTTC. This gives the protein CASSSIAGVQETQYF.

There are a few counts of this clone. The chain has TRBV18 and TRBJ2-1; 10 bases line up with TRBD2. The CDR3 is 15 amino acids. Germline V CDR1 and CDR2: KGHSH, LQKENI. Germline trimming cut 6 bases from V and 7 bases from J; bases unmatched to any gene: 9. CDR3 protein: CASSPLAGADNEQFF. The CDR3 nucleotides read TGTGCCAGCTCCCCCCTAGCGGGGGCCGATAATGAGCAGTTCTTC.

The chain combines TRBV7-2 with TRBJ1-2; TRBD1 matches 8 bases. Germline V lookup: CDR1 SGHTA, CDR2 FQGNSA. The J segment lost 8 bases and the V segment lost 5 bases, leaving 10 bases of the junction unmatched. The CDR3 loop spans 14 amino acids. The CDR3 sequence: CASSPQGALFGYTF. CDR3 nucleotide sequence: TGTGCCAGCAGCCCTCAGGGGGCCCTCTTCGGCTACACCTTC. Full variable domain (missing parts from reference TRBV7-2 and TRBJ1-2): GAGVSQSPSNKVTEKGKDVELRCDPISGHTALYWYRQSLGQGLEFLIYFQGNSAPDKSGLPSDRFSAERTGGSVSTLTIQRTQQEDSAVYLCASSPQGALFGYTFGSGTRLTVV.

The chain combines TRBV9 with TRBJ2-5; 8 bases line up with TRBD2. The V gene's germline CDR1 is SGDLS and CDR2 YYNGEE. V dropped 0 bases and J dropped 7; count of bases not matched to a gene: 11. This CDR3 is 16 amino acids long. This chain's CDR3 is CASSVAGTSILATQYF. DNA of the CDR3: TGTGCCAGCAGCGTAGCTGGGACTAGTATCTTGGCGACCCAGTACTTC.

The chain recombines TRBV7-8 with TRBJ2-7; 7 bases are a match to TRBD1. This CDR3 is 13 amino acids long. CDR1 SGHVS and CDR2 FQNEAQ come from the germline V gene. The ends lost 7 bases at V and 3 bases at J; junction bases unmatched: 6. The CDR3 sequence: CASTPTGIYEQYF. The CDR3 bases are TGTGCCAGCACCCCGACAGGGATCTACGAGCAGTACTTC.

This clone was counted once. The chain joins TRBV2 to TRBJ2-3; TRBD1 aligns across 7 bases. V shed 2 bases and J 3 bases; nucleotides not matched to a gene: 2. Germline-derived CDR1 and CDR2 are SNHLY and FYNNEI. This CDR3 is built from 14 residues. The CDR3 loop is CASSERGLTDTQYF. The CDR3 bases are TGTGCCAGCAGTGAAAGGGGGCTGACAGATACGCAGTATTTT.

The chain joins TRBV5-4 to TRBJ1-2; TRBD1 matches 7 bases. Germline CDR1 is SGHNT and CDR2 is YYREEE (reference sequence). The CDR3 is made up of 16 amino acids. V lost 4 bases to trimming and J lost 4 bases; unmatched junction nucleotides: 13. CDR3 residues: CASSLQNRGPGYGYTF. The CDR3 DNA follows: TGTGCCAGCAGCCTCCAGAACAGGGGACCGGGCTATGGCTACACCTTC. Full variable domain (remainder filled in from reference TRBV5-4 and TRBJ1-2): ETGVTQSPTHLIKTRGQQVTLRCSSQSGHNTVSWYQQALGQGPQFIFQYYREEENGRGNFPPRFSGLQFPNYSSELNVNALELDDSALYLCASSLQNRGPGYGYTFGSGTRLTVV.

V and J are TRBV27 and TRBJ2-7, with 7 bases that match TRBD2. The germline V gene encodes CDR1 MNHEY and CDR2 SMNVEV (reference sequence). The V segment lost 2 bases and the J segment 2 bases; nucleotides outside the gene matches: 3. This CDR3 is built from 14 residues. CDR3 nucleotides: TGTGCCAGCAGTTTAACCGGGACTACCTACGAGCAGTACTTC. Amino acids: CASSLTGTTYEQYF.

This clone turned up a few times. DNA for the CDR3: TGCGCCAGCAGCACCCGACAGCCGGAGGAGACCCAGTACTTC. Translation gives CASSTRQPEETQYF. The gene calls are TRBV5-1 and TRBJ2-5, with TRBD1 as a possible D gene (5 bases). This CDR3 spans 14 amino acids. Trimming pared 4 bases from V and 5 bases from J, leaving 15 bases between. Per the germline V gene, CDR1 is SGHRS and CDR2 is YFSETQ.

On this clone itself: Other nucleotide sequences from this sample produce the same CDR3. The chain couples TRBV9 to TRBJ2-7; no firm D call. The V and J ends lost 0 bases and 1 base respectively, with 8 bases between them. Germline V gene sequence: CDR1 SGDLS, CDR2 YYNGEE. This CDR3 contains 14 residues. CDR3 in DNA: TGTGCCAGCAGCGTAGATGCGGCGTCCTACGAGCAGTACTTC. Its translation is CASSVDAASYEQYF.

CDR3 amino acids: CASSQGGKGEETQYF. CDR3 nucleotide sequence: TGCGCCAGCAGCCAAGGAGGAAAAGGGGAAGAGACCCAGTACTTC. V is TRBV4-3 and J is TRBJ2-5; D is perhaps TRBD1 (5 bases). The germline CDR1 and CDR2 sequences are LGHNA and YSLEER. The V and J ends lost 1 base and 3 bases respectively, with 12 bases between them. The CDR3 runs to 15 residues.

The J gene is TRBJ2-3, the V gene TRBV4-2; 9 positions agree with TRBD2. The CDR3 has 18 residues. The germline gives CDR1 LGHNA, CDR2 YNFKEQ. The V segment lost 1 base and the J segment 4 bases; nucleotides outside the gene matches: 12. CDR3 in amino acids: CASSQVGVAGGPADTQYF. The CDR3 DNA sequence: TGTGCCAGCAGCCAAGTAGGGGTGGCGGGGGGGCCAGCAGATACGCAGTATTTT.

The chain is built from TRBV29-1 and TRBJ2-1; D is possibly TRBD1 (6 bases). The germline CDR1 and CDR2 sequences are SQVTM and ANQGSEA. The CDR3 spans 13 residues. Trimming shortened V by 4 bases and J by 2 bases, and 9 bases separated the two germline ends. CDR3 residues: CSVGWDTYNEQFF. The CDR3 DNA is TGCAGCGTTGGCTGGGACACCTACAATGAGCAGTTCTTC.

V gene TRBV6-2 or TRBV6-3 combines with J gene TRBJ1-2; the D is unclear. Germline CDR1 and CDR2: MNHEY and SVGEGT. The CDR3 has 11 residues. Trimming removed 6 bases from V and 7 bases from J, with 9 bases in between. The CDR3 bases are TGTGCCAGCAGCCCATCTCTTGGCTACACCTTC. Translation: CASSPSLGYTF.

This sequence joins TRBV7-9 and TRBJ2-7; D possibly corresponds to TRBD1 (5 bases). There are 12 residues in the CDR3. The V and J ends lost 8 bases and 5 bases respectively, with 13 bases between them. Germline CDR1 and CDR2: SEHNR and FQNEAQ (reference sequence). In DNA, the CDR3 is TGTGCCAGCCTGCAGGGTGGAAACGAGCAGTACTTC. Translating gives CASLQGGNEQYF. Looking up the rest from reference TRBV7-9 and TRBJ2-7 gives the full variable domain: DTGVSQNPRHKITKRGQNVTFRCDPISEHNRLYWYRQTLGQGPEFLTYFQNEAQLEKSRLLSDRFSAERPKGSFSTLEIQRTEQGDSAMYLCASLQGGNEQYFGPGTRLTVT.

The rearrangement joins TRBV9 to TRBJ2-1, with 13 positions matching TRBD2. From germline, CDR1 is SGDLS and CDR2 YYNGEE. This CDR3 has 16 amino acids. After removal of 1 base from V and 7 bases from J, the junction contained 5 bases not matched to a gene. The CDR3, as DNA: TGTGCCAGCAGCGTAACTAGCGGGGGGGCCGGTAATGAGCAGTTCTTC. As protein: CASSVTSGGAGNEQFF.

The chain joins TRBV5-1 to TRBJ2-7; maybe TRBD1 (5 bases). The CDR3 extends over 14 amino acids. Germline V gene lookup returns CDR1 SGHRS and CDR2 YFSETQ. Trimming stripped 0 bases from V and 5 bases from J, with 12 bases between. DNA of the CDR3: TGCGCCAGCAGCTTGGCCAAGTGGGGCGACGAGCAGTACTTC. Translating gives CASSLAKWGDEQYF.

CDR3 DNA sequence: TGTGCCAGCAGCTCCCGACGGACTAGCGGGGGGCTACAAGAGACCCAGTACTTC. Translation: CASSSRRTSGGLQETQYF. The V call is TRBV13, the J call TRBJ2-5; TRBD2 matches 14 bases. The CDR3 sequence is 18 residues long. J lost 2 bases, V lost 4 bases, and 9 bases had no gene match. Germline CDR1 and CDR2: PRHDT and FYEKMQ (reference sequence).

The genes are TRBV3-1 (or the pseudogene TRBV3-2) and TRBJ2-3; D is unclear. The V gene lost 4 bases and the J gene lost 2 bases, with 7 bases spanning the gap. CDR3 length equals 13 residues. Germline V gene sequence: CDR1 LGHDT, CDR2 YNNKEL (reference sequence). The CDR3 DNA is TGTGCCAGCAGCCTCCGACTCACAGATACGCAGTATTTT. It translates to CASSLRLTDTQYF.

The chain links TRBV4-3 to TRBJ2-7; D may be TRBD1 (6 bases). The V gene lost 1 base and the J gene lost 5 bases, with 15 bases spanning the gap. This CDR3 is built from 15 residues. Germline V gene sequence: CDR1 LGHNA, CDR2 YSLEER. DNA of the CDR3: TGCGCCAGCAGCCAAGGGAACGACAGGTCCGACGAGCAGTACTTC. Encoded protein: CASSQGNDRSDEQYF.

This chain connects TRBV5-4 to TRBJ1-2, with 9 bases identical to TRBD1. The CDR3 runs to 15 residues. CDR1 and CDR2 from the germline V gene are SGHNT and YYREEE (reference sequence). V gave up 4 bases and J gave up 4 bases; unmatched junction bases: 8. The CDR3 bases are TGTGCCAGCAGCAACCCGGGACAGGGAAGCTATGGCTACACCTTC. Its translation is CASSNPGQGSYGYTF.

The chain uses TRBV29-1 and TRBJ2-7; TRBD1 might be the D (6 bases). Trimming left V 5 bases short and J 0 bases short, with 14 bases between. Germline CDR1 is SQVTM and CDR2 is ANQGSEA. CDR3 size: 14 residues. CDR3 region: CSVTRDTSSYEQYF. CDR3 DNA sequence: TGCAGCGTTACCCGGGACACCAGCTCCTACGAGCAGTACTTC.

The chain is built from TRBV30 and TRBJ2-5, with D hard to call. Germline V gene sequence: CDR1 GTSNPN, CDR2 SVGIG (reference sequence). This CDR3 contains 12 residues. Trimming shortened V by 0 bases and J by 4 bases, and 6 bases separated the two germline ends. The CDR3, as DNA: TGTGCCTGGAGTGTACTTAGAGAGACCCAGTACTTC. It translates to CAWSVLRETQYF.

The chain recombines TRBV28 with TRBJ1-6, with D perhaps matching TRBD1 (6 bases). Trimming took off 6 bases at V and 10 bases at J, with 22 bases between the two ends. This CDR3 has 16 amino acids. Germline-derived CDR1 and CDR2 are MDHEN and SYDVKM. The chain's CDR3 is CASSTRVHRDRSPLHF. CDR3 DNA sequence: TGTGCCAGCAGCACCCGTGTGCACAGGGATCGGTCACCCCTCCACTTT.

This clone has only one observation. The V gene is TRBV5-1, the J gene TRBJ1-5; TRBD1 aligns across 9 bases. Trimming removed 4 bases from V and 4 bases from J; junction bases left unmatched: 6. This CDR3 region has 15 residues. The V gene's germline CDR1 is SGHRS and CDR2 YFSETQ. CDR3 nucleotides: TGCGCCAGCAGCGCTGGGACAGGGAGTAATCAGCCCCAGCATTTT. It translates to CASSAGTGSNQPQHF.

The chain is built from TRBV25-1 and TRBJ1-6; 11 positions match TRBD1. In germline, CDR1 is MGHDK, CDR2 SYGVNS. V trimming: 3 bases; J trimming: 6 bases; junction bases outside the gene matches: 10. CDR3 length: 18 amino acids. The CDR3 reads CASSEGRDRGNSNSPLHF. As DNA, the CDR3 is TGTGCCAGCAGTGAGGGGCGGGACAGGGGGAATTCTAATTCACCCCTCCACTTT.

The rearrangement uses TRBV11-3 and TRBJ2-5; a possible D gene is TRBD2 (5 bases). Germline lookup yields CDR1 SGHNT and CDR2 YENEEA. This CDR3 comprises 12 residues. V lost 0 bases and J 7 bases, leaving 6 bases between the germline ends. The CDR3 sequence is CASSLDRGTQYF. The CDR3 DNA follows: TGTGCCAGCAGCTTAGACCGGGGGACCCAGTACTTC.

The rearrangement links TRBV30 to TRBJ2-1, with 9 bases matching TRBD2. V was pared by 3 bases and J by 4 bases, with 7 bases of the junction left unmatched. The CDR3 length is 15 residues. Germline-derived CDR1 and CDR2 are GTSNPN and SVGIG (reference sequence). The CDR3 is CAWRPSGGPYNEQFF. CDR3 DNA sequence: TGTGCCTGGAGACCGAGCGGGGGGCCATACAATGAGCAGTTCTTC.

The chain uses TRBV2 and TRBJ2-1; D uncertain. Trimming pared 4 bases from V and 1 base from J, leaving 11 bases between. CDR1 and CDR2 (germline): SNHLY, FYNNEI. The CDR3 spans 15 residues. The CDR3 bases are TGTGCCAGCAGTGTTAGAGTCCCTTCCTACAATGAGCAGTTCTTC. Its translation is CASSVRVPSYNEQFF.

V usage is TRBV19 and J usage is TRBJ1-5; D possibly corresponds to TRBD1 (6 bases). This CDR3 spans 14 amino acids. Trimming stripped 4 bases from V and 1 base from J, with 8 bases between. The germline V gene encodes CDR1 LNHDA and CDR2 SQIVND (reference sequence). This CDR3 is CASSNRVSNQPQHF. CDR3 nucleotides: TGTGCCAGTAGTAACAGGGTAAGCAATCAGCCCCAGCATTTT.